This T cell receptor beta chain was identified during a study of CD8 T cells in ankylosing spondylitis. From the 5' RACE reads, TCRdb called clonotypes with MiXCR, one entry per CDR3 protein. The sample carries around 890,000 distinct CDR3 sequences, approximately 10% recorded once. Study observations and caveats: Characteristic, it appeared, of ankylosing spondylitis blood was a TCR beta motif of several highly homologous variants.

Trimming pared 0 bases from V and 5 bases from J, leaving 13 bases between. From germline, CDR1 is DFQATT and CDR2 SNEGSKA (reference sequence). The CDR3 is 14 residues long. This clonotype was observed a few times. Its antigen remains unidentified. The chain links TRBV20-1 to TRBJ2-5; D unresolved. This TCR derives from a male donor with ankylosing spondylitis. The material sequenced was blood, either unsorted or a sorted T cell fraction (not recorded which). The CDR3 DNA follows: TGCAGTGCTAGAGATTCTGGGCGGCGGGAGACCCAGTACTTC. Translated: CSARDSGRRETQYF.